This TCR beta chain was obtained from a study of blood T cell repertoires in COVID-19. Study summary: T cells, B-cell-depleted T cells, or PBMCs supplied cDNA or gDNA.

V was shortened by 6 bases and J by 8 bases, with 10 bases between the two germline ends. The CDR3 has 11 residues. The V gene's germline CDR1 is MRHNA and CDR2 SNTAGT. Clones were sequenced by immunoSEQ multiplex PCR, and TCRdb holds only the in-frame ones, with some missing. The data show 390,000 or so clones, approximately 88% seen once. The chain uses TRBV6-4 and TRBJ1-1; D gene ambiguous. Sequencing input: peripheral blood. The source is a woman aged 30 to 39 with COVID-19, enrolled during active disease. CDR3 amino acids: CASRYGNEAFF. The DNA of the CDR3 is TGTGCCAGCAGGTACGGGAACGAAGCTTTCTTT.